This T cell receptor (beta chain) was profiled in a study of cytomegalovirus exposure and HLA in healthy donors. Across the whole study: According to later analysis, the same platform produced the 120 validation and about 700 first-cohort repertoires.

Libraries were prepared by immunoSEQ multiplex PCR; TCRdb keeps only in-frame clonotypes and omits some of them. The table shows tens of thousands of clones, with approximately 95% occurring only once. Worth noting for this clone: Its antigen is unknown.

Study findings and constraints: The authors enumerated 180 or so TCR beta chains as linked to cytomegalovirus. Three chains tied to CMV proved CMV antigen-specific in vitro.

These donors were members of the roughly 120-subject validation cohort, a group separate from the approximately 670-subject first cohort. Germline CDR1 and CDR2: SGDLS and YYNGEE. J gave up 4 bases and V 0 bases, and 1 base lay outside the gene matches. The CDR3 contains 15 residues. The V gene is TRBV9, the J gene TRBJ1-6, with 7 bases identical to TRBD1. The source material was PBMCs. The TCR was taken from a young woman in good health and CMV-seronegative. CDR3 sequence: CASSVGQGYNSPLHF. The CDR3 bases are TGTGCCAGCAGCGTAGGACAGGGATATAATTCACCCCTCCACTTT. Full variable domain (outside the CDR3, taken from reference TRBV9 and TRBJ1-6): DSGVTQTPKHLITATGQRVTLRCSPRSGDLSVYWYQQSLDQGLQFLIQYYNGEERAKGNILERFSAQQFPDLHSELNLSSLELGDSALYFCASSVGQGYNSPLHFGNGTRLTVT.